What follows are 14 T cell receptor beta chains derived from one specimen sequenced in a study of blood T cell repertoires in COVID-19 (dated by TCRdb to 2018 to 2020). The library came from the immunoSEQ multiplex PCR assay. The source is immuneACCESS, and TCRdb retained only in-frame sequences with V and J called. Part of the clones is not carried over; for the studies checked, unresolved V genes explain less than half of this, and the remainder is unexplained. This sample lists roughly 150,000 clones; 75% to 90% were detected once. 2.5% to 3% of the sample is held by the ten biggest clonotypes. Sequences were obtained from peripheral blood. The source is a man in his sixties with active or convalescent COVID-19.

The table lists this clone with a count of one. The rearrangement links TRBV27 to TRBJ1-2; no firm D call. Germline V gives CDR1 MNHEY, CDR2 SMNVEV (reference sequence). The CDR3 spans 13 residues. Deletions cut 3 bases from V and 10 bases from J, with 15 bases between. CDR3 sequence reads: CASSFSNSRTYTF. The CDR3 nucleotides are TGTGCCAGCAGTTTTAGTAATTCGCGAACCTACACCTTC.

This chain uses TRBV7-9 with TRBJ2-5; TRBD2 might be the D (6 bases). CDR3 size: 14 residues. The germline CDR1 and CDR2 sequences are SEHNR and FQNEAQ (reference sequence). V lost 0 bases, J lost 5 bases, and 10 bases lay in between. CDR3 sequence (DNA): TGTGCCAGCAGCTTAGCAACAGGAGGGGAGACCCAGTACTTC. It yields the protein CASSLATGGETQYF.

The rearrangement links TRBV5-1 to TRBJ2-5; D may be TRBD1 (5 bases). The J call may be incorrect, as the DNA end agrees better with TRBJ2-7. This CDR3 is 12 amino acids long. Germline V CDR1 and CDR2: SGHRS, YFSETQ. CDR3 region: CASGQGSYEQYF. The CDR3 DNA is TGCGCCAGCGGGCAGGGCAGCTACGAGCAGTACTTC.

The chain is built from TRBV9 and TRBJ1-2; the D is unclear. The CDR3 is 18 amino acids. The V end lost 6 bases, the J end lost 1 base, and 25 bases lay between the germline ends. CDR1 and CDR2 from the germline V gene are SGDLS and YYNGEE. The CDR3 DNA sequence: TGTGCCAGCACCCCATCCTGGGCAGGCAAGGAACTTAACTATGGCTACACCTTC. Translated, it gives CASTPSWAGKELNYGYTF.

The V and J genes are TRBV9 and TRBJ1-4; TRBD1 agrees at 7 bases. This CDR3 has 15 residues. V trimming: 3 bases; J trimming: 8 bases; junction bases outside the gene matches: 10. The V gene's germline CDR1 is SGDLS and CDR2 YYNGEE. The DNA of the CDR3 is TGTGCCAGCAGCGCCCAGACAGGGCTGGGGGAAAAACTGTTTTTT. Amino acids: CASSAQTGLGEKLFF. The complete variable domain, with remaining parts taken from reference TRBV9 and TRBJ1-4, reads DSGVTQTPKHLITATGQRVTLRCSPRSGDLSVYWYQQSLDQGLQFLIQYYNGEERAKGNILERFSAQQFPDLHSELNLSSLELGDSALYFCASSAQTGLGEKLFFGSGTQLSVL.

The chain has TRBV6-5 and TRBJ2-3; no clear D. This CDR3 is built from 13 residues. The germline gives CDR1 MNHEY, CDR2 SVGAGI. V was cut by 4 bases and J by 4 bases, with 9 bases left in between. CDR3 in DNA: TGTGCCAGCAGTTCTCAGGTAGCAGATACGCAGTATTTT. Translation gives CASSSQVADTQYF.

The chain employs TRBV21-1 and TRBJ1-2. TRBV21-1 is a pseudogene. The CDR3 consists of 15 residues. The DNA for the CDR3 is TGTGCCAGCGGCAGGAGCACCCGTTCTAACTATGGCTACACCTTC. Translation gives CASGRSTRSNYGYTF.

The V gene is TRBV6-5, the J gene TRBJ2-3; 13 bases match TRBD2. With V trimmed by 6 bases and J by 3 bases, 3 bases remained unmatched. Germline values: CDR1 MNHEY, CDR2 SVGAGI. The CDR3 runs to 15 residues. CDR3 region: CASSRLAGGTDTQYF. DNA for the CDR3: TGTGCCAGCAGCAGACTAGCGGGGGGTACAGATACGCAGTATTTT.

The V gene is TRBV5-1, the J gene TRBJ2-1; a possible D gene is TRBD1 (6 bases). The CDR3 sequence is 18 residues long. V was cut by 1 base and J by 0 bases, with 17 bases left in between. From germline, CDR1 is SGHRS and CDR2 YFSETQ. The CDR3 sequence: CASSLSEKRGSSYNEQFF. The DNA for the CDR3 is TGCGCCAGCAGCTTGTCAGAAAAAAGGGGGAGCTCCTACAATGAGCAGTTCTTC.

This clone came up a few times. The chain employs TRBV6-5 and TRBJ2-1; D perhaps matches TRBD2 (6 bases). This CDR3 has 13 residues. Trimming removed 7 bases at V and 9 bases at J, with 16 bases between. The germline V gene has CDR1 MNHEY and CDR2 SVGAGI. This chain's CDR3 is CASTPGLLGEQFF. The CDR3 DNA follows: TGTGCCAGCACCCCTGGACTACTCGGTGAGCAGTTCTTC.

The chain links TRBV7-9 to TRBJ1-2, with 9 positions matching TRBD1. J gave up 8 bases and V 5 bases, and 9 bases lay outside the gene matches. The CDR3 is 14 residues long. CDR1 is SEHNR and CDR2 is FQNEAQ in the germline V gene (reference sequence). The CDR3, as DNA: TGTGCCAGCAGCGAGTCGGGACAGGGAGGGGGCTACACCTTC. Its protein is CASSESGQGGGYTF.

V is TRBV9 and J is TRBJ1-4; D may be TRBD1 (6 bases). Germline values: CDR1 SGDLS, CDR2 YYNGEE. This CDR3 comprises 15 residues. Trimming cost V 0 bases and J 8 bases, with 14 bases left between them. In DNA, the CDR3 is TGTGCCAGCAGCGTAGAGGGCAGGGGTTGGGAAAAACTGTTTTTT. Protein: CASSVEGRGWEKLFF.

The V gene is TRBV5-5, the J gene TRBJ2-4; 10 bases line up with TRBD1. The CDR3 spans 17 residues. V shed 0 bases, J shed 8 bases, and the junction held 11 bases outside the gene matches. Germline loops: CDR1 SGHKS, CDR2 YYEKEE (reference sequence). CDR3 sequence reads: CASSLVPGQGRLDIQYF. For the CDR3, the DNA is TGTGCCAGCAGCTTGGTACCGGGACAGGGGAGACTCGACATTCAGTACTTC.

The rearrangement links TRBV18 to TRBJ2-5, with D possibly being TRBD2 (6 bases). Germline assignment: CDR1 KGHSH and CDR2 LQKENI. The CDR3 totals 14 residues. The ends were cut back, 3 bases at V and 5 bases at J, with 13 bases in the middle. The chain's CDR3 is CASSPGLNPETQYF. The CDR3 DNA follows: TGTGCCAGCTCACCGGGACTCAACCCGGAGACCCAGTACTTC.